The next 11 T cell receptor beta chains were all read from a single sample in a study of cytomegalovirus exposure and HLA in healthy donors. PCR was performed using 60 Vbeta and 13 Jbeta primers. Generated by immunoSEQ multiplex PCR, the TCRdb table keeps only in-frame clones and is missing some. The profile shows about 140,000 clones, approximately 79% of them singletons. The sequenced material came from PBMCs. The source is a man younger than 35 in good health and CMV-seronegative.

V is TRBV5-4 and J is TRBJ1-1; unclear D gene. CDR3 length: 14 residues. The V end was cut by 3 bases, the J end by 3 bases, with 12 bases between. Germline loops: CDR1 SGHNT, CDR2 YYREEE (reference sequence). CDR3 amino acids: CASSSSSADTEAFF. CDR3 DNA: TGTGCCAGCAGCTCCTCGTCCGCGGACACTGAAGCTTTCTTT.

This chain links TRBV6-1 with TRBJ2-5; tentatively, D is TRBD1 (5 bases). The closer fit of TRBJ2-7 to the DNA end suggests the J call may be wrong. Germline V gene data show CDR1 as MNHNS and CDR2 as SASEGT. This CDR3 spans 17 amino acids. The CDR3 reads CASSELSGAAWSYEQYF. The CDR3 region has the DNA TGTGCCAGCAGTGAATTGTCTGGGGCCGCTTGGTCCTACGAGCAGTACTTC.

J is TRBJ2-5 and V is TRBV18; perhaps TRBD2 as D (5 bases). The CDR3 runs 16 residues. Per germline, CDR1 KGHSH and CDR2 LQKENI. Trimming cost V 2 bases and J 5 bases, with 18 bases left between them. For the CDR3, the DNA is TGTGCCAGCTCACCAGAGGGCAGGCCCCGAGGGGAGACCCAGTACTTC. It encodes CASSPEGRPRGETQYF.

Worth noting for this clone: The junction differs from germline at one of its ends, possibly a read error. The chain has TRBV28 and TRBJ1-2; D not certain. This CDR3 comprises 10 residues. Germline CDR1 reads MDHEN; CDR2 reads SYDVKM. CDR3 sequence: CGVESYGYTF. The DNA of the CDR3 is TGCGGGGTGGAATCTTATGGCTACACCTTC.

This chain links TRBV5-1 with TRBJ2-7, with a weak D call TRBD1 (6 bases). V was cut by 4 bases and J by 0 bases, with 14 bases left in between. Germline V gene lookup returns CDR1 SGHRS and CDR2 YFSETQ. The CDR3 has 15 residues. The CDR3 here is CASSEKQGYSYEQYF. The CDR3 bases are TGCGCCAGCAGCGAGAAACAGGGCTACTCCTACGAGCAGTACTTC.

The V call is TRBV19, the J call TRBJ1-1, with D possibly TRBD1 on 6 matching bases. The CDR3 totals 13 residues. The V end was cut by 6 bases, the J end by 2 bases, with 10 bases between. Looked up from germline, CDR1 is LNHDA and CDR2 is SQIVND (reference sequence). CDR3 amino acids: CASRGHPNTEAFF. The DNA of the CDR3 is TGTGCCAGTAGGGGACACCCAAACACTGAAGCTTTCTTT.

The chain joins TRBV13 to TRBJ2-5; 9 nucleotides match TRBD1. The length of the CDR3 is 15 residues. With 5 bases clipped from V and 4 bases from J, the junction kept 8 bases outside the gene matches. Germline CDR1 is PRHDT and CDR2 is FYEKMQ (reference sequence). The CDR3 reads CASSQRQGVGETQYF. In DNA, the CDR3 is TGTGCCAGCAGCCAAAGACAGGGGGTAGGAGAGACCCAGTACTTC.

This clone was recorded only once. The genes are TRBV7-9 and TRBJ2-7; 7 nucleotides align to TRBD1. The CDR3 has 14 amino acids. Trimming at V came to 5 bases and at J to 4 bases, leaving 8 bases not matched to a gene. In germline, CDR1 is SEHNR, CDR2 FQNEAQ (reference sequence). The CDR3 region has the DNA TGTGCCAGCAGCCCCCGGGACAGTGGGTACGAGCAGTACTTC. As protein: CASSPRDSGYEQYF.

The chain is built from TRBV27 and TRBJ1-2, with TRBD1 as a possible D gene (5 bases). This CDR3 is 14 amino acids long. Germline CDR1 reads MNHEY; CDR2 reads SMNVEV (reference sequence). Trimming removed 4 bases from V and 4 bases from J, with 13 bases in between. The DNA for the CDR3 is TGTGCCAGCAGTTCCCAGGGCAGTCCCTATGGCTACACCTTC. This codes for CASSSQGSPYGYTF.

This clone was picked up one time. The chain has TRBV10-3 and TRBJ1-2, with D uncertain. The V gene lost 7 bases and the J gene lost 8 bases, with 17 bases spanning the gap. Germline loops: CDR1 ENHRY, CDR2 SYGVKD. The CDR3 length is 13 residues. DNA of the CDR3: TGTGCCATCAACCAAGGACTCGGATACGGCTACACCTTC. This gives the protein CAINQGLGYGYTF.

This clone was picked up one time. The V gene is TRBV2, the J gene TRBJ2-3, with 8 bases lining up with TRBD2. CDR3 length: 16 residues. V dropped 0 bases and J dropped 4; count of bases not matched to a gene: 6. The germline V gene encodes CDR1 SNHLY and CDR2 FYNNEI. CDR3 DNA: TGTGCCAGCAGTGAAGCGCGGGCGGGGGGCGCAGATACGCAGTATTTT. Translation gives CASSEARAGGADTQYF. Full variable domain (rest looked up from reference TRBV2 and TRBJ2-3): EPEVTQTPSHQVTQMGQEVILRCVPISNHLYFYWYRQILGQKVEFLVSFYNNEISEKSEIFDDQFSVERPDGSNFTLKIRSTKLEDSAMYFCASSEARAGGADTQYFGPGTRLTVL.